Presented here are 27 T cell receptor beta chains from one specimen sequenced in a study of identical twins. TCRdb re-called the 5' RACE reads through MiXCR, storing one row per CDR3 protein. Among over 600,000 distinct CDR3 sequences listed, approximately 22% were seen once. These sequences were also reported in another study, on T cells expressing NK-cell markers.

Input material: PBMCs. These receptors were taken from a woman between 18 and 29 years old in good health.

The chain employs TRBV29-1 and TRBJ2-1; tentatively, D is TRBD1 or TRBD2 (6 bases each). Germline CDR1 is SQVTM and CDR2 is ANQGSEA. V dropped 6 bases and J dropped 9 bases, with 12 bases sitting between them. CDR3 size: 11 residues. The CDR3 DNA sequence: TGCAGCGTAGGTGGGGGGCGTGAGCAGTTCTTC. This gives the protein CSVGGGREQFF.

This clonotype has a handful of counts. The V call is TRBV20-1, the J call TRBJ2-7; maybe TRBD1 (5 bases). V lost 6 bases to trimming and J lost 5 bases, with 23 bases between them. This CDR3 is 15 amino acids long. In germline, CDR1 is DFQATT, CDR2 SNEGSKA (reference sequence). CDR3 nucleotide sequence: TGCAGTGCCGCCCAGGCGAGCATCCACAGGAACGAGCAGTACTTC. This translates into CSAAQASIHRNEQYF.

In its sample, this clonotype was seen many times. The chain combines TRBV12-3 or TRBV12-4 with TRBJ2-7, with unresolved D. V was clipped by 4 bases and J by 3 bases, with 7 bases between them. The CDR3 extends over 12 amino acids. The CDR3 DNA reads as TGTGCCAGCAGTTCACCAGACTACGAGCAGTACTTC. This codes for CASSSPDYEQYF.

The rearrangement links TRBV20-1 to TRBJ2-3, with 7 positions matching TRBD2. The CDR3 is 15 residues long. V lost 1 base to trimming and J lost 0 bases; unmatched junction nucleotides: 4. The germline V gene has CDR1 DFQATT and CDR2 SNEGSKA (reference sequence). The CDR3 region has the DNA TGCAGTGCTAGAGGGGGTAGCGGGAGCACAGATACGCAGTATTTT. Its protein product is CSARGGSGSTDTQYF.

This clonotype turned up a few times. The chain combines TRBV28 with TRBJ2-3; TRBD2 might be the D (6 bases). The germline V gene encodes CDR1 MDHEN and CDR2 SYDVKM. This CDR3 contains 17 residues. Trimming took 5 bases from V and 2 from J, leaving 20 bases between them. The CDR3 loop reads CASSDGTGVDFTDTQYF. The CDR3 nucleotides read TGTGCCAGCAGTGACGGAACGGGAGTAGACTTCACAGATACGCAGTATTTT.

Many counts were recorded for this clonotype. The chain has TRBV4-1 and TRBJ2-7; D not resolved. Trimming pared 1 base from V and 7 bases from J, leaving 14 bases between. The CDR3 runs to 14 residues. Germline values: CDR1 MGHRA, CDR2 YSYEKL. For the CDR3, the DNA is TGCGCCAGCAGCCAAGTAAGTTCACCTGAGGAGCAGTACTTC. It codes for CASSQVSSPEEQYF.

This clonotype turned up a few times. The J gene is TRBJ2-5, the V gene TRBV21-1; TRBD1 is the table's D call, not checked against the DNA. TRBV21-1 is noted as a pseudogene. This CDR3 region has 16 residues. CDR3 in amino acids: CASILVGDRGAWTQYF. The CDR3 DNA sequence: TGTGCCAGCATCCTCGTAGGGGACAGGGGCGCTTGGACCCAGTACTTC.

The sample holds a few counts of this clonotype. This chain joins TRBV20-1 and TRBJ1-2, with 7 bases fitting TRBD1. The CDR3 totals 14 residues. CDR1 and CDR2 (germline): DFQATT, SNEGSKA (reference sequence). With V trimmed by 4 bases and J by 6 bases, 11 bases remained unmatched. CDR3 in amino acids: CSATRQGPKDGYTF. CDR3 bases: TGCAGTGCTACCCGACAGGGTCCGAAGGATGGCTACACCTTC.

J is TRBJ1-1 and V is TRBV29-1; TRBD1 might be the D (5 bases). The CDR3 has 10 residues. V was trimmed by 2 bases and J by 8 bases, leaving 6 bases between them. Germline values: CDR1 SQVTM, CDR2 ANQGSEA. CDR3 amino acids: CSVEQGEAFF. Here the CDR3 DNA reads TGCAGCGTTGAACAGGGCGAAGCTTTCTTT.

The chain is built from TRBV10-3 and TRBJ1-2; the match to TRBD1 covers 8 bases. This CDR3 spans 15 amino acids. Unmatched junction bases numbered 6, after V lost 2 bases and J lost 4 bases. Per germline, CDR1 ENHRY and CDR2 SYGVKD. CDR3 DNA sequence: TGTGCCATCAGTGAGCCCGACAGGGGAGGCTATGGCTACACCTTC. Its translation: CAISEPDRGGYGYTF.

V is TRBV7-2 and J is TRBJ2-2; the D gene is possibly TRBD2 (5 bases). In germline, CDR1 is SGHTA, CDR2 FQGNSA. The V and J ends lost 3 bases and 5 bases respectively, with 16 bases between them. The CDR3 has 16 amino acids. This CDR3 reads CASSLSSAAGTGELFF. CDR3 bases: TGTGCCAGCAGCTTGAGCTCTGCCGCGGGTACCGGGGAGCTGTTTTTT.

This clonotype showed up many times. The gene calls are TRBV12-3 or TRBV12-4 and TRBJ1-2; TRBD1 might be the D (5 bases). V shed 6 bases and J shed 3 bases, with 8 bases lying between them. The length of the CDR3 is 12 residues. The CDR3 DNA reads TGTGCCAGCAGCCGGGACCACTATGGCTACACCTTC. This gives the protein CASSRDHYGYTF.

This clonotype was picked up many times. V usage is TRBV6-5 and J usage is TRBJ2-1; perhaps TRBD2 as D (6 bases). V shed 0 bases and J shed 8 bases, with 14 bases lying between them. The germline gives CDR1 MNHEY, CDR2 SVGAGI. This CDR3 comprises 15 residues. CDR3 coding DNA: TGTGCCAGCAGTTACTCTGGAGGGACGTCCCATGAGCAGTTCTTC. Its protein product is CASSYSGGTSHEQFF.

This clonotype was observed a handful of times. This rearrangement joins TRBV6-6 to TRBJ1-3; no definite D call. Per germline, CDR1 MNHNY and CDR2 SVGAGI (reference sequence). The CDR3 extends over 12 amino acids. V gave up 6 bases and J gave up 7 bases, with 10 bases separating them. CDR3 in amino acids: CASSIPGNTIYF. In DNA, the CDR3 is TGTGCCAGCAGCATACCAGGCAACACCATATATTTT.

This clonotype was found a few times. The chain joins TRBV5-1 to TRBJ1-1, with a tentative D call TRBD1 (5 bases). V dropped 2 bases and J dropped 5 bases, with 13 bases sitting between them. Germline V gives CDR1 SGHRS, CDR2 YFSETQ. CDR3 length equals 14 residues. CDR3 bases: TGCGCCAGCAGCTTACAGACAGTTGGAACTGAAGCTTTCTTT. Amino acid sequence: CASSLQTVGTEAFF.

This clonotype has at least ten counts. V is TRBV20-1 and J is TRBJ2-7, with D uncertain. V lost 0 bases and J 1 base, leaving 10 bases between the germline ends. Germline CDR1 and CDR2: DFQATT and SNEGSKA (reference sequence). The CDR3 is 14 residues long. The CDR3 DNA sequence: TGCAGTGCTAGAGAGACTGGGGATTCCTACGAGCAGTACTTC. Its translation is CSARETGDSYEQYF.

This clonotype was seen only a few times. The gene calls are TRBV29-1 and TRBJ2-3; the D gene could be TRBD1 or TRBD2 (5 bases each). The CDR3 contains 13 residues. V dropped 3 bases and J dropped 2 bases, with 9 bases sitting between them. CDR1 and CDR2 from the germline V gene are SQVTM and ANQGSEA. The CDR3 region has the DNA TGCAGCGTTGATCCAGGGACCACAGATACGCAGTATTTT. Amino acid sequence: CSVDPGTTDTQYF.

Ten or more counts support this clonotype. The genes are TRBV20-1 and TRBJ1-1; no clear D. This CDR3 contains 14 residues. Germline V CDR1 and CDR2: DFQATT, SNEGSKA (reference sequence). V lost 3 bases and J 5 bases, leaving 16 bases between the germline ends. The chain's CDR3 is CSASKAHIGTEAFF. CDR3 nucleotide sequence: TGCAGTGCTAGTAAGGCCCATATCGGGACTGAAGCTTTCTTT.

This clonotype was counted only a few times. V gene TRBV29-1 combines with J gene TRBJ1-1, with 10 bases that match TRBD1. CDR1 SQVTM and CDR2 ANQGSEA come from the germline V gene. This CDR3 has 13 residues. J lost 4 bases, V lost 4 bases, and 3 bases had no gene match. The DNA of the CDR3 is TGCAGCGTTGTAAGGGACAGGGGCACTGAAGCTTTCTTT. Translation gives CSVVRDRGTEAFF. Full variable domain (outside the CDR3, taken from reference TRBV29-1 and TRBJ1-1): SAVISQKPSRDICQRGTSLTIQCQVDSQVTMMFWYRQQPGQSLTLIATANQGSEATYESGFVIDKFPISRPNLTFSTLTVSNMSPEDSSIYLCSVVRDRGTEAFFGQGTRLTVV.

The chain employs TRBV20-1 and TRBJ2-5; D possibly corresponds to TRBD1 (5 bases). Germline V gene lookup returns CDR1 DFQATT and CDR2 SNEGSKA (reference sequence). Trimming stripped 4 bases from V and 6 bases from J, with 18 bases between. This CDR3 comprises 14 residues. The CDR3 reads CSATRNPPGKTQYF. For the CDR3, the DNA is TGCAGTGCTACCCGGAACCCCCCAGGGAAGACCCAGTACTTC.

The chain joins TRBV4-3 to TRBJ2-2; TRBD2 agrees at 7 bases. Germline trimming cut 5 bases from V and 10 bases from J; bases unmatched to any gene: 13. From germline, CDR1 is LGHNA and CDR2 YSLEER. The CDR3 sequence is 15 residues long. This chain's CDR3 is CASSSSLGGVAELFF. The CDR3 nucleotides are TGCGCCAGCAGCTCTTCACTGGGGGGGGTTGCGGAGCTGTTTTTT.

There are a few counts of this clonotype. V gene TRBV7-2 combines with J gene TRBJ2-3; possibly TRBD2 for D (6 bases). Trimming removed 5 bases from V and 8 bases from J, with 20 bases in between. CDR1 is SGHTA, CDR2 FQGNSA, per germline. The CDR3 consists of 15 residues. CDR3 sequence (DNA): TGTGCCAGCAGCGTCGGGAGCATGTTGAAGGGTACGCAGTATTTT. Translated: CASSVGSMLKGTQYF.

The gene calls are TRBV12-3 or TRBV12-4 and TRBJ1-5; D perhaps matches TRBD1 (6 bases). V lost 4 bases to trimming and J lost 1 base, with 14 bases between them. The length of the CDR3 is 16 residues. The CDR3 DNA follows: TGTGCCAGCAGTTATCGGGGGGGGCTAAGCAATCAGCCCCAGCATTTT. Its protein is CASSYRGGLSNQPQHF.

This clonotype showed up just once. A much larger clone lies one base from this, so it may be a read error. The chain recombines TRBV29-1 with TRBJ2-7; D is unclear. This CDR3 spans 12 amino acids. CDR1 and CDR2 (germline): SQVTM, ANQGSEA. CDR3 sequence reads: CSVGRSSYVQYF. The CDR3 region has the DNA TGCAGCGTTGGCAGGAGTTCCTACGTGCAGTACTTC.

There are many counts of this clonotype. The chain couples TRBV29-1 to TRBJ2-4; tentative D call: TRBD1 (5 bases). This CDR3 has 12 amino acids. Trimming removed 5 bases from V and 1 base from J, with 6 bases in between. The V gene's germline CDR1 is SQVTM and CDR2 ANQGSEA. CDR3 sequence reads: CSVKGAKNIQYF. The CDR3 nucleotides are TGCAGCGTTAAGGGGGCCAAAAACATTCAGTACTTC.

This clonotype was seen more than once but under ten times. The chain joins TRBV24-1 to TRBJ2-2, with D unclear. V gave up 4 bases and J gave up 13 bases, with 15 bases separating them. CDR3 length: 13 amino acids. CDR1 and CDR2 (germline): KGHDR, SFDVKD. The CDR3 coding sequence is TGTGCCACCAGTGAGCCCGGGCAGCCCCGGCTGTTTTTT. The encoded protein is CATSEPGQPRLFF.

The rearrangement joins TRBV20-1 to TRBJ2-3; D is undetermined. Trimming shortened V by 5 bases and J by 0 bases, and 12 bases separated the two germline ends. Germline CDR1 and CDR2: DFQATT and SNEGSKA (reference sequence). The CDR3 runs 14 residues. This CDR3 is CSAPLLTSTDTQYF. For the CDR3, the DNA is TGCAGTGCTCCGCTCTTAACTAGCACAGATACGCAGTATTTT.